The 18 T cell receptor beta chains presented below share a single source sample, sequenced in a study of blood T cell repertoires in COVID-19. Clones were read by immunoSEQ multiplex PCR, and TCRdb kept only the in-frame ones, dropping some. The repertoire includes over 200,000 clones, 85% to 90% of them detected once, and 2% to 3% sits in the top ten. Sequencing was performed on peripheral blood. The origin of the receptors is a man aged 25 to 40 with COVID-19, enrolled during active disease.

CDR3: CASSLVGMGGYEQYF. The CDR3 DNA sequence: TGTGCCAGCAGTTTAGTGGGAATGGGGGGCTACGAGCAGTACTTC. The chain joins TRBV27 to TRBJ2-7, with D maybe TRBD2 (6 bases). This CDR3 contains 15 residues. Trimming removed 2 bases at V and 3 bases at J, with 14 bases between. Per the germline V gene, CDR1 is MNHEY and CDR2 is SMNVEV (reference sequence).

The sample holds a few counts of this clone. The V and J genes are TRBV2 and TRBJ1-2; 10 nucleotides line up with TRBD1. Germline V CDR1 and CDR2: SNHLY, FYNNEI. After removal of 9 bases from V and 8 bases from J, the junction contained 9 bases not matched to a gene. This CDR3 has 13 residues. The CDR3 sequence is CASTQTGGMGYTF. The CDR3 DNA follows: TGTGCCAGTACTCAGACAGGGGGCATGGGCTACACCTTC.

This clone was recorded once. Written as DNA, the CDR3 is TGTGCCAGCACTCAATCTTTAGCGGGAGGGCAGGACAATGAGCAGTTCTTC. Amino acids: CASTQSLAGGQDNEQFF. The chain employs TRBV3-1 (or the pseudogene TRBV3-2) and TRBJ2-1, with TRBD2 identical over 11 bases. This CDR3 has 17 residues. The V segment lost 7 bases and the J segment 5 bases; nucleotides outside the gene matches: 13. CDR1 and CDR2 (germline): LGHDT, YNNKEL (reference sequence).

The V call is TRBV3-1 (or the pseudogene TRBV3-2), the J call TRBJ2-7; D might be TRBD2 (7 bases). The V end was cut by 1 base, the J end by 2 bases, with 12 bases between. In germline, CDR1 is LGHDT, CDR2 YNNKEL (reference sequence). This CDR3 contains 15 residues. The CDR3 protein is CASSQVDGGPYEQYF. The CDR3 DNA reads as TGTGCCAGCAGCCAAGTTGACGGGGGGCCCTACGAGCAGTACTTC.

For the CDR3, the DNA is TGTGCCAGCAGTTTATGGACATCCACCGGGGAGCTGTTTTTT. Translation: CASSLWTSTGELFF. The chain uses TRBV28 and TRBJ2-2; D gene ambiguous. In germline, CDR1 is MDHEN, CDR2 SYDVKM. There are 14 residues in the CDR3. The V end lost 0 bases, the J end lost 4 bases, and 6 bases lay between the germline ends.

This clone came up once. This chain joins TRBV19 and TRBJ2-3; 8 nucleotides line up with TRBD2. CDR1 LNHDA and CDR2 SQIVND come from the germline V gene (reference sequence). V trimming: 5 bases; J trimming: 8 bases; junction bases outside the gene matches: 12. This CDR3 comprises 15 residues. CDR3 sequence (DNA): TGTGCCAGTAGTTGGGCGGGAGGCCTCCGTGGTACGCAGTATTTT. This sequence encodes CASSWAGGLRGTQYF.

The rearrangement uses TRBV27 and TRBJ2-1; 7 bases match TRBD1. Losses at the gene ends were 8 bases for V and 6 bases for J; bases not matched to a gene: 10. The germline V gene encodes CDR1 MNHEY and CDR2 SMNVEV (reference sequence). The CDR3 has 14 residues. CDR3: CASARDRFSNEQFF. In DNA, the CDR3 is TGTGCCAGCGCACGGGACAGATTTAGCAATGAGCAGTTCTTC.

The chain recombines TRBV5-1 with TRBJ2-3, with TRBD2 matching over 7 bases. Germline values: CDR1 SGHRS, CDR2 YFSETQ. The V gene end was trimmed by 4 bases and the J gene end by 2 bases; junction bases not matched to a gene: 16. The CDR3 has 18 residues. This CDR3 is CASSPGISGLADTDTQYF. CDR3 in DNA: TGCGCCAGCAGCCCGGGCATCTCGGGGCTAGCGGACACAGATACGCAGTATTTT.

This chain connects TRBV7-2 to TRBJ1-1; D is perhaps TRBD1 (6 bases). This CDR3 is 14 amino acids long. Germline V gene data show CDR1 as SGHTA and CDR2 as FQGNSA. The V and J ends lost 5 bases and 3 bases respectively, with 13 bases between them. Written as DNA, the CDR3 is TGTGCCAGCAGCCTCCTAGGACAGCACACTGAAGCTTTCTTT. Protein: CASSLLGQHTEAFF.

This clone occurred once. The chain carries TRBV3-1 (or the pseudogene TRBV3-2) and TRBJ1-6, with 7 positions matching TRBD1. The germline V gene has CDR1 LGHDT and CDR2 YNNKEL (reference sequence). The CDR3 loop spans 15 amino acids. V lost 1 base and J lost 9; bases outside the gene matches: 6. The CDR3 DNA reads TGTGCCAGCAGCCAAGGGGACAGTAAAGGTTCACCCCTCCACTTT. This sequence encodes CASSQGDSKGSPLHF.

This clone came up once. At one end the junction does not follow the germline gene, possibly because of a read error. The rearrangement links TRBV18 to TRBJ2-5; tentative D call: TRBD2 (5 bases). This CDR3 has 16 amino acids. Germline CDR1 reads KGHSH; CDR2 reads LQKENI. The CDR3 sequence is CASSPRAWRGEETQYF. CDR3 coding DNA: TGTGCTAGCTCACCGCGGGCTTGGAGAGGTGAAGAGACCCAGTACTTC.

The chain carries TRBV5-4 and TRBJ1-2; the match to TRBD1 covers 8 bases. Germline V gene sequence: CDR1 SGHNT, CDR2 YYREEE (reference sequence). This CDR3 is 14 amino acids long. The J segment lost 4 bases and the V segment lost 0 bases, leaving 2 bases of the junction unmatched. The CDR3 sequence is CASSLGQGFYGYTF. The DNA for the CDR3 is TGTGCCAGCAGCTTGGGACAGGGGTTCTATGGCTACACCTTC.

This chain connects TRBV6-2 or TRBV6-3 to TRBJ2-7; D is ambiguous. V dropped 3 bases and J dropped 0 bases, with 6 bases sitting between them. Germline V lookup: CDR1 MNHEY, CDR2 SVGEGT. The CDR3 runs 13 residues. CDR3 sequence: CASSYRSSYEQYF. DNA for the CDR3: TGTGCCAGCAGTTATAGGAGCTCCTACGAGCAGTACTTC.

The chain employs TRBV30 and TRBJ1-1; D is uncertain. Germline-derived CDR1 and CDR2 are GTSNPN and SVGIG (reference sequence). V dropped 5 bases and J dropped 3 bases, with 10 bases sitting between them. This CDR3 spans 12 amino acids. The CDR3 loop is CAWGPRDTEAFF. The CDR3 DNA follows: TGTGCCTGGGGTCCGAGGGACACTGAAGCTTTCTTT.

V and J are TRBV3-1 (or the pseudogene TRBV3-2) and TRBJ1-5; D remains unclear. The CDR3 has 12 amino acids. Per the germline V gene, CDR1 is LGHDT and CDR2 is YNNKEL (reference sequence). The germline V and J ends were trimmed by 3 bases and 6 bases, with 6 bases remaining between them. The CDR3 coding sequence is TGTGCCAGCAGCCAGGGAGGTCAGCCCCAGCATTTT. Its translation is CASSQGGQPQHF.

CDR3 protein: CASSLEGGPYTEAFF. In DNA form, the CDR3 reads TGTGCCAGCAGCTTAGAGGGGGGGCCGTATACTGAAGCTTTCTTT. The chain joins TRBV7-6 to TRBJ1-1, with a weak D call TRBD1 (6 bases). This CDR3 contains 15 residues. From germline, CDR1 is SGHVS and CDR2 FNYEAQ. V lost 1 base and J lost 5, with 14 bases in between.

V is TRBV19 and J is TRBJ1-5, with 7 bases matching TRBD1. This CDR3 spans 14 amino acids. The J segment lost 2 bases and the V segment lost 5 bases, leaving 3 bases of the junction unmatched. The germline CDR1 and CDR2 sequences are LNHDA and SQIVND (reference sequence). CDR3 region: CASSVTGGNQPQHF. CDR3 sequence (DNA): TGTGCCAGTAGTGTAACAGGGGGCAATCAGCCCCAGCATTTT.

In this sample, this clone turned up once. The chain couples TRBV19 to TRBJ2-1, with D possibly TRBD1 on 7 matching bases. V was trimmed by 3 bases and J by 9 bases, leaving 15 bases between them. The germline V gene has CDR1 LNHDA and CDR2 SQIVND (reference sequence). The CDR3 has 14 residues. CDR3 DNA sequence: TGTGCCAGTAGTATGTACAGGGGAGGTGGTGAGCAGTTCTTC. Its translation: CASSMYRGGGEQFF. Supplemented by reference TRBV19 and TRBJ2-1, the full variable domain reads DGGITQSPKYLFRKEGQNVTLSCEQNLNHDAMYWYRQDPGQGLRLIYYSQIVNDFQKGDIAEGYSVSREKKESFPLTVTSAQKNPTAFYLCASSMYRGGGEQFFGPGTRLTVL.